This is a list of T cell receptor beta chains from one sample in a study of blood T cell repertoires in COVID-19. Method: immunoSEQ multiplex PCR; TCRdb's copy keeps in-frame clones and lacks some. In the table there are about 160,000 clones, roughly 90% of which are singletons. Sequenced input: peripheral blood. The receptors were sampled from a man aged 18 to 29 with acute or convalescent COVID-19. CDR3s include the opening cysteine and the closing phenylalanine or tryptophan. The D gene is left open where the match is weak. Clone sizes are given selectively: once, few, many, or a class where the clone is expanded.

CDR3 protein | J gene | V gene | D gene | clone size
CASSPRVWTGVSPLHF | TRBJ1-6 | TRBV6-6 | TRBD1 | .
CASSIAPQGASGTDTQYF | TRBJ2-3 | TRBV19 | TRBD1 | .
CASSLVSLPGIDYGYTF | TRBJ1-2 | TRBV5-5 | . | .
CASSSMSGSEAFF | TRBJ1-1 | TRBV7-2 | . | .
CASSINGAPGEPQHF | TRBJ1-5 | TRBV19 | . | .
CSASIGGGSTDTQYF | TRBJ2-3 | TRBV20-1 | TRBD2 | .
CASSQDGGSWTGELFF | TRBJ2-2 | TRBV9 | . | .
CASRDTGRPQHF | TRBJ1-5 | TRBV6-5 | . | .
CASSLGTGGRGEQFF | TRBJ2-1 | TRBV7-9 | TRBD1 | few
CAISGTSGGPTNEKLFF | TRBJ1-4 | TRBV10-3 | . | few
CASSEGGSPWDTQYF | TRBJ2-3 | TRBV6-1 | . | .
CASSPRTGPWGGYTF | TRBJ1-2 | TRBV3-1/TRBV3-2 | . | .
CSVTGLRSSYNEQFF | TRBJ2-1 | TRBV29-1 | TRBD2 | few
CAISPGQGNEKLFF | TRBJ1-4 | TRBV10-3 | TRBD1 | .
CASGSGTAGGEQYF | TRBJ2-7 | TRBV12-5 | . | .
CASSDELGIGVIYQFF | TRBJ2-1 | TRBV25-1 | . | .
CASFRDSAVQETQYF | TRBJ2-5 | TRBV5-4 | . | .
CASSPRGGISEAFF | TRBJ1-1 | TRBV6-5 | . | .
CASSDRPWAGSAEQYF | TRBJ2-7 | TRBV3-1/TRBV3-2 | . | .
CASSLQGHEKLFF | TRBJ1-4 | TRBV13 | . | once
CASSLAKWSGVVKTEAFF | TRBJ1-1 | TRBV5-5 | . | few
CAWEGQGSSPLHF | TRBJ1-6 | TRBV30 | TRBD1 | .
CARSLQVTNTEAFF | TRBJ1-1 | TRBV5-3 | . | .
CASSLALAGTDEQFF | TRBJ2-1 | TRBV5-1 | TRBD2 | .
CASSLDGQGDNEQFF | TRBJ2-1 | TRBV5-1 | TRBD1 | .
CASSPHQGYTEAFF | TRBJ1-1 | TRBV11-2 | . | .
CASSLSRGAGLLDYGYTF | TRBJ1-2 | TRBV27 | . | .
CASSPRGGGYTF | TRBJ1-2 | TRBV19 | . | .
CASSVQENYGYTF | TRBJ1-2 | TRBV9 | . | .
CASSSTFYEQYF | TRBJ2-7 | TRBV12-3/TRBV12-4 | . | .
CASSPGGFYEQYF | TRBJ2-7 | TRBV12-3/TRBV12-4 | TRBD1 | .
CASSLGGSGNTIYF | TRBJ1-3 | TRBV25-1 | . | .
CASSTGLQSDQPQHF | TRBJ1-5 | TRBV2 | . | .
CASSGRGTSGAMQYF | TRBJ2-3 | TRBV9 | TRBD2 | .
CASSLGAQGFYGYTF | TRBJ1-2 | TRBV5-6 | . | .
CASSDLNYGYTF | TRBJ1-2 | TRBV10-1 | . | .
CASSLDGTFGNTIYF | TRBJ1-3 | TRBV19 | . | .
CASSQDGTLYNSPLHF | TRBJ1-6 | TRBV3-1/TRBV3-2 | . | few
CASSKRTGLGTEAFF | TRBJ1-1 | TRBV7-2 | TRBD1 | .
CASSPRDTLARNEQFF | TRBJ2-1 | TRBV19 | . | .
CASTADSYNEQFF | TRBJ2-1 | TRBV5-4 | . | .
CATSIGTGVGYTF | TRBJ1-2 | TRBV24-1 | TRBD1 | few
CASSPPGVRQPQHF | TRBJ1-5 | TRBV3-1/TRBV3-2 | . | .
CASSPSGTGGADTEAFF | TRBJ1-1 | TRBV18 | TRBD1 | .
CASSERRGEYGYTF | TRBJ1-2 | TRBV2 | . | .
CASSSGWEGEKLFF | TRBJ1-4 | TRBV5-1 | . | .
CASSLGTGVTYEQYF | TRBJ2-7 | TRBV5-1 | TRBD1 | .
CSAREGHEQYF | TRBJ2-7 | TRBV20-1 | . | .
CASSAGGGTEQFF | TRBJ2-1 | TRBV27 | TRBD2 | .
CASSLQGGGEKLFF | TRBJ1-4 | TRBV3-1/TRBV3-2 | TRBD1 | .
CASSNPGNSNQPQHF | TRBJ1-5 | TRBV19 | . | .
CATAPTGLYGYTF | TRBJ1-2 | TRBV19 | . | .
CASSNIRDRVYEQYF | TRBJ2-7 | TRBV6-4 | TRBD1 | .
CASSYNRGPNYGYTF | TRBJ1-2 | TRBV6-5 | TRBD1 | .
CASSYSYRSYEQYF | TRBJ2-7 | TRBV6-5 | . | .
CASSPLANSYEQYF | TRBJ2-7 | TRBV18 | . | few